This TCR beta chain was sequenced during a study of preoperative IRX-2 immunotherapy in early breast cancer. Sequencing was performed with immunoSEQ multiplex PCR; in TCRdb, only in-frame clones are kept and a portion is missing. The table includes around 57,000 clones, roughly 94% detected once. Treatment reported: preoperative locoregional IRX-2 cytokine immunotherapy. Patients received preoperative, locoregional IRX-2 cytokine immunotherapy in a phase Ib study. The germline gives CDR1 MGHRA, CDR2 YSYEKL. V dropped 2 bases and J dropped 1 base, with 17 bases sitting between them. This CDR3 is 17 amino acids long.

The rearrangement links TRBV4-1 to TRBJ1-1; D is perhaps TRBD1 (5 bases). This sequence originates from a human donor with breast cancer. This material was collected from a patient treated with IRX-2 immunotherapy. The chain's CDR3 is CASSQTPGRERNTEAFF. In DNA form, the CDR3 reads TGCGCCAGCAGCCAAACTCCGGGCAGGGAGAGGAACACTGAAGCTTTCTTT.